The 24 T cell receptor beta chains reported below all come from one sample, sequenced in a study of CD8 T cells in ankylosing spondylitis. TCRdb passed the 5' RACE reads through MiXCR, listing each CDR3 protein once. The sample includes approximately 220,000 distinct CDR3 sequences, roughly a tenth of them seen just once. Sequenced input: blood, either unsorted or a sorted T cell fraction (not recorded which). These TCRs come from a male donor with ankylosing spondylitis or in good health (not recorded which).

This clonotype was recorded many times. V and J are TRBV24-1 and TRBJ1-1; D gene unclear. V was shortened by 5 bases and J by 2 bases, with 8 bases between the two germline ends. CDR1 is KGHDR, CDR2 SFDVKD, per germline. This CDR3 has 13 residues. CDR3 sequence: CATSGAVNTEAFF. CDR3 nucleotide sequence: TGTGCCACCAGTGGGGCTGTCAACACTGAAGCTTTCTTT.

This clonotype was detected ten times or more. The V and J genes are TRBV12-3 or TRBV12-4 and TRBJ1-4; 7 bases are a match to TRBD1. This CDR3 is 13 amino acids long. The J segment lost 1 base and the V segment lost 11 bases, leaving 4 bases of the junction unmatched. CDR3 protein: CAGRQGTNEKLFF. CDR3 nucleotides: TGTGCCGGGAGACAGGGAACTAATGAAAAACTGTTTTTT.

The rearrangement joins TRBV27 to TRBJ2-1; D is uncertain. This CDR3 comprises 15 residues. Per germline, CDR1 MNHEY and CDR2 SMNVEV (reference sequence). The ends were cut back, 5 bases at V and 0 bases at J, with 11 bases in the middle. For the CDR3, the DNA is TGTGCCAGCAGTCCGACACAGAGCTCCTACAATGAGCAGTTCTTC. Translated: CASSPTQSSYNEQFF.

This clonotype came up many times. The chain links TRBV10-3 to TRBJ2-3; tentatively, D is TRBD1 (6 bases). This CDR3 is built from 15 residues. Germline V gene sequence: CDR1 ENHRY, CDR2 SYGVKD. Deletions cut 0 bases from V and 2 bases from J, with 9 bases between. CDR3 sequence reads: CAISESRGTTDTQYF. Here the CDR3 DNA reads TGTGCCATCAGTGAGTCAAGGGGGACCACAGATACGCAGTATTTT.

This clonotype was observed at least ten times. The chain carries TRBV5-1 and TRBJ2-1, with TRBD2 matching 15 bases. The CDR3 totals 14 residues. Germline V gene sequence: CDR1 SGHRS, CDR2 YFSETQ. The V gene end was trimmed by 7 bases and the J gene end by 7 bases; junction bases not matched to a gene: 3. The CDR3 DNA follows: TGCGCCAGCTCCGGGACTAGCGGGGGGAATGAGCAGTTCTTC. Translation gives CASSGTSGGNEQFF.

This clonotype has a handful of counts. The V call is TRBV3-1, the J call TRBJ1-5, with no clear D. CDR1 is LGHDT and CDR2 is YNNKEL in the germline V gene (reference sequence). V lost 0 bases and J lost 6, with 6 bases in between. The CDR3 totals 13 residues. The CDR3 DNA sequence: TGTGCCAGCAGCCAAGATCTGAGTCAGCCCCAGCATTTT. It is translated as CASSQDLSQPQHF.

This clonotype was counted many times. The chain couples TRBV6-5 to TRBJ2-7; D is possibly TRBD1 (5 bases). This CDR3 is built from 14 residues. Germline V gene lookup returns CDR1 MNHEY and CDR2 SVGAGI. Trimming took off 6 bases at V and 0 bases at J, with 12 bases between the two ends. The CDR3 DNA follows: TGTGCCAGCAGCTACACCGACAGCTCCTACGAGCAGTACTTC. Protein: CASSYTDSSYEQYF.

This clonotype was found many times. The J gene is TRBJ2-3, the V gene TRBV7-9; 7 bases match TRBD2. CDR1 and CDR2 from the germline V gene are SEHNR and FQNEAQ (reference sequence). The CDR3 runs 16 residues. Germline trimming cut 2 bases from V and 1 base from J; bases unmatched to any gene: 6. CDR3 loop: CASSLRSGARTDTQYF. In nucleotides, the CDR3 is TGTGCCAGCAGCTTACGCAGCGGGGCCCGCACAGATACGCAGTATTTT.

This clonotype has a count of ten or more. The CDR3 DNA reads TGTGCCAGCAGTCCTCTAGGGGGGGGCCTCTCCTACGAGCAGTACTTC. It is translated as CASSPLGGGLSYEQYF. The chain joins TRBV28 to TRBJ2-7; a weak D match, TRBD2 (7 bases). The CDR3 contains 16 residues. CDR1 is MDHEN, CDR2 SYDVKM, per germline. Trimming pared 5 bases from V and 0 bases from J, leaving 17 bases between.

In its sample, this clonotype was seen a few times. The chain employs TRBV28 and TRBJ2-7, with 11 bases identical to TRBD1. V lost 4 bases to trimming and J lost 2 bases; unmatched junction nucleotides: 10. Germline CDR1 reads MDHEN; CDR2 reads SYDVKM. This CDR3 contains 17 residues. The CDR3 loop reads CASSSPIPGQGAYEQYF. The CDR3 DNA is TGTGCCAGCAGTTCACCAATACCGGGACAGGGGGCCTACGAGCAGTACTTC.

This clonotype was observed a handful of times. J is TRBJ2-2 and V is TRBV30; 8 nucleotides match TRBD1. CDR1 and CDR2 from the germline V gene are GTSNPN and SVGIG (reference sequence). The CDR3 consists of 15 residues. J gave up 0 bases and V 7 bases, and 7 bases lay outside the gene matches. DNA for the CDR3: TGTGCCTCGGCCAGGGGGCCCACGAACACCGGGGAGCTGTTTTTT. Amino acid sequence: CASARGPTNTGELFF.

The CDR3 reads CASSLNTGTQETQYF. The CDR3 DNA reads as TGTGCCAGCAGCCTCAATACCGGGACTCAAGAGACCCAGTACTTC. This rearrangement joins TRBV9 to TRBJ2-5; a possible D gene is TRBD2 (6 bases). The germline CDR1 and CDR2 sequences are SGDLS and YYNGEE. The CDR3 loop spans 15 amino acids. V was shortened by 4 bases and J by 2 bases, with 15 bases between the two germline ends.

This clonotype was counted many times. The J gene is TRBJ2-7, the V gene TRBV5-1; D possibly corresponds to TRBD1 (6 bases). The CDR3 loop spans 14 amino acids. CDR1 and CDR2 (germline): SGHRS, YFSETQ. V dropped 2 bases and J dropped 4 bases, with 13 bases sitting between them. The CDR3 loop reads CASSFVAGDYEQYF. The CDR3 bases are TGCGCCAGCAGCTTTGTGGCAGGGGATTACGAGCAGTACTTC.

A few counts support this clonotype. This chain links TRBV5-1 with TRBJ2-7, with 7 nucleotides matching TRBD1. Trimming cost V 10 bases and J 7 bases; bases outside gene matches: 17. Germline CDR1 and CDR2: SGHRS and YFSETQ. There are 14 residues in the CDR3. The CDR3 DNA sequence: TGCGCCCGAATCACAGGGGACATAAAGGAGGAGCAGTACTTC. This codes for CARITGDIKEEQYF.

The chain links TRBV19 to TRBJ2-2; TRBD1 matches 10 bases. The CDR3 is 16 amino acids. V trimming: 9 bases; J trimming: 4 bases; junction bases outside the gene matches: 11. The germline V gene encodes CDR1 LNHDA and CDR2 SQIVND (reference sequence). The CDR3: CASQTGGDVATGELFF. For the CDR3, the DNA is TGTGCCAGCCAGACAGGGGGCGATGTCGCCACCGGGGAGCTGTTTTTT.

This clonotype was seen many times. The chain links TRBV5-1 to TRBJ1-2, with D possibly being TRBD1 (5 bases). Trimming stripped 0 bases from V and 3 bases from J, with 12 bases between. The CDR3 is made up of 15 amino acids. Germline assignment: CDR1 SGHRS and CDR2 YFSETQ. The CDR3 nucleotides read TGCGCCAGCAGCTTGGTTCCAGGGTTGGACTATGGCTACACCTTC. This sequence encodes CASSLVPGLDYGYTF. The variable domain in full, with the rest retrieved from reference TRBV5-1 and TRBJ1-2, is KAGVTQTPRYLIKTRGQQVTLSCSPISGHRSVSWYQQTPGQGLQFLFEYFSETQRNKGNFPGRFSGRQFSNSRSEMNVSTLELGDSALYLCASSLVPGLDYGYTFGSGTRLTVV.

The chain recombines TRBV7-2 with TRBJ2-4, with 7 positions matching TRBD2. V gave up 1 base and J gave up 7 bases; unmatched junction bases: 4. Germline V gives CDR1 SGHTA, CDR2 FQGNSA. The CDR3 is 14 amino acids. CDR3 nucleotide sequence: TGTGCCAGCAGCTTAGGCGGACTAGTCAACATTCAGTACTTC. Encoded protein: CASSLGGLVNIQYF.

This clonotype was detected a few times. The chain couples TRBV5-6 to TRBJ1-6; D gene uncertain. The CDR3 contains 15 residues. Germline CDR1 is SGHDT and CDR2 is YYEEEE. Trimming removed 1 base at V and 8 bases at J, with 13 bases between. Written as DNA, the CDR3 is TGTGCCAGCAGCTTGCTATGGGAACCCCATTCACCCCTCCACTTT. Amino acids: CASSLLWEPHSPLHF.

This clonotype came up a few times. The genes are TRBV7-3 and TRBJ2-5; 7 bases fit TRBD1. J lost 5 bases, V lost 5 bases, and 5 bases had no gene match. There are 13 residues in the CDR3. Per germline, CDR1 SGHTA and CDR2 FQGTGA. DNA of the CDR3: TGTGCCAGCAGCCCTACGGACAGGGAGACCCAGTACTTC. It translates to CASSPTDRETQYF. The variable domain in full, with the rest retrieved from reference TRBV7-3 and TRBJ2-5, is GAGVSQTPSNKVTEKGKYVELRCDPISGHTALYWYRQSLGQGPEFLIYFQGTGAADDSGLPNDRFFAVRPEGSVSTLKIQRTERGDSAVYLCASSPTDRETQYFGPGTRLLVL.

The chain joins TRBV6-5 to TRBJ1-1, with D unresolved. Germline CDR1 is MNHEY and CDR2 is SVGAGI. Trimming took 4 bases from V and 2 from J, leaving 17 bases between them. The CDR3 is 16 residues long. CDR3 coding DNA: TGTGCCAGCAGTTCTTCCGGGTCGACGGGAAACACTGAAGCTTTCTTT. Its translation is CASSSSGSTGNTEAFF.

This clonotype was observed many times. The V call is TRBV10-3, the J call TRBJ1-6, with D maybe TRBD1 (6 bases). The CDR3 runs 16 residues. Deletions cut 2 bases from V and 7 bases from J, with 15 bases between. Germline CDR1 is ENHRY and CDR2 is SYGVKD. This CDR3 is CAISEGGAHGNSPLHF. CDR3 in DNA: TGTGCCATCAGTGAGGGGGGGGCGCATGGGAATTCACCCCTCCACTTT.

The V gene is TRBV15, the J gene TRBJ1-1, with no clear D. The CDR3 covers 17 residues. The germline V and J ends were trimmed by 1 base and 0 bases, with 15 bases remaining between them. Germline values: CDR1 LNHNV, CDR2 YYDKDF (reference sequence). CDR3 protein: CATSRARSRDLNTEAFF. The CDR3 coding sequence is TGTGCCACCAGCAGAGCGAGGTCCAGAGACCTGAACACTGAAGCTTTCTTT.

This clonotype showed up many times. The chain combines TRBV6-5 with TRBJ1-1; 7 nucleotides align to TRBD1. Germline loops: CDR1 MNHEY, CDR2 SVGAGI. V trimming: 4 bases; J trimming: 4 bases; junction bases outside the gene matches: 3. The CDR3 is made up of 13 amino acids. In DNA, the CDR3 is TGTGCCAGCAGTTCAGACAGGGTCACTGAAGCTTTCTTT. Its translation: CASSSDRVTEAFF.

Concerning this clonotype: This may come from a read error, since a much larger clone is one base off. The chain uses TRBV28 and TRBJ2-3; 10 nucleotides agree with TRBD1. The CDR3 runs to 16 residues. Per germline, CDR1 MDHEN and CDR2 SYDVKM. CDR3 amino acids: CASRNSDRGEGDTPYF. For the CDR3, the DNA is TGTGCCAGCAGAAATTCGGACAGGGGGGAGGGGGATACGCCGTATTTT. Filled out from reference TRBV28 and TRBJ2-3, the complete variable domain reads DVKVTQSSRYLVKRTGEKVFLECVQDMDHENMFWYRQDPGLGLRLIYFSYDVKMKEKGDIPEGYSVSREKKERFSLILESASTNQTSMYLCASRNSDRGEGDTPYFGPGTRLTVL.